Below are 13 T cell receptor beta chains sequenced from a single sample in a study of T-cell reconstitution after alpha-beta-depleted transplantation in children. Unique molecular identifiers featured in how the TCRbeta library was prepared. TCRdb reprocessed the PCR reads via MiXCR and lists one record per CDR3 protein. The table has about 98,000 distinct CDR3 sequences, about 25% seen once. The sequencing here drew on PBMCs, taken before TCRalphabeta/CD19-depleted stem cell transplant. The receptors derive from a boy aged 2-9 years with acute lymphoblastic leukemia, due to receive a stem cell transplant.

V and J are TRBV5-8 and TRBJ1-1; perhaps TRBD1 as D (5 bases). This CDR3 comprises 13 residues. Germline V lookup: CDR1 SGHTS, CDR2 YDEGEE. Between the trimmed V and J ends, which lost 2 bases and 5 bases, there was a span of 10 bases. The CDR3 sequence is CASSLRGFTEAFF. For the CDR3, the DNA is TGTGCCAGCAGCTTAAGGGGCTTTACTGAAGCTTTCTTT.

In its sample, this clonotype was seen a few times. V gene TRBV10-3 combines with J gene TRBJ2-2, with D tentatively TRBD2 (6 bases). The CDR3 has 14 amino acids. V lost 8 bases to trimming and J lost 5 bases, with 15 bases between them. In germline, CDR1 is ENHRY, CDR2 SYGVKD. In nucleotides, the CDR3 is TGTGCCATCTGGGGCGGAGGGAGTACCGGGGAGCTGTTTTTT. This gives the protein CAIWGGGSTGELFF.

The V gene is TRBV7-3, the J gene TRBJ2-4; D not certain. The CDR3 totals 13 residues. Germline V CDR1 and CDR2: SGHTA, FQGTGA. Between the trimmed V and J ends, which lost 2 bases and 4 bases, there was a span of 6 bases. The CDR3 sequence is CASSLGGKNIQYF. CDR3 DNA: TGTGCCAGCAGCTTAGGCGGAAAAAACATTCAGTACTTC.

The sample holds a few counts of this clonotype. The chain links TRBV20-1 to TRBJ2-2; 10 nucleotides line up with TRBD2. The CDR3 contains 14 residues. Germline V lookup: CDR1 DFQATT, CDR2 SNEGSKA (reference sequence). After removal of 2 bases from V and 6 bases from J, the junction contained 3 bases not matched to a gene. For the CDR3, the DNA is TGCAGTGCTAGAAGCGGGAGGGAACCCGGGGAGCTGTTTTTT. Residues: CSARSGREPGELFF.

The chain recombines TRBV7-7 with TRBJ2-1; tentative D call: TRBD1 (6 bases). Trimming took off 5 bases at V and 8 bases at J, with 16 bases between the two ends. From germline, CDR1 is SSHAT and CDR2 FNYEAQ (reference sequence). The CDR3 loop spans 14 amino acids. The CDR3 nucleotides are TGTGCCAGCAGCCCACCCCCACAGGGTCATGAGCAGTTCTTC. Translated: CASSPPPQGHEQFF.

This clonotype was detected a few times. The J gene is TRBJ2-5, the V gene TRBV6-2 or TRBV6-3; the D is unclear. Trimming pared 5 bases from V and 4 bases from J, leaving 5 bases between. Per the germline V gene, CDR1 is MNHEY and CDR2 is SVGEGT. The CDR3 runs 11 residues. This CDR3 reads CASSVRETQYF. The CDR3 region has the DNA TGTGCCAGCAGTGTAAGAGAGACCCAGTACTTC.

This clonotype was counted a few times. The chain recombines TRBV2 with TRBJ2-3, with a possible D match to TRBD2 (6 bases). CDR1 is SNHLY, CDR2 FYNNEI, per germline. The CDR3 length is 14 residues. V lost 6 bases to trimming and J lost 0 bases, with 10 bases between them. CDR3 region: CASSGGLSTDTQYF. CDR3 in DNA: TGTGCCAGCAGCGGGGGACTCAGCACAGATACGCAGTATTTT. Supplemented by reference TRBV2 and TRBJ2-3, the full variable domain reads EPEVTQTPSHQVTQMGQEVILRCVPISNHLYFYWYRQILGQKVEFLVSFYNNEISEKSEIFDDQFSVERPDGSNFTLKIRSTKLEDSAMYFCASSGGLSTDTQYFGPGTRLTVL.

This chain joins TRBV2 and TRBJ2-3; 9 bases align to TRBD1. This CDR3 spans 15 amino acids. V shed 11 bases and J 3 bases; nucleotides not matched to a gene: 12. CDR1 SNHLY and CDR2 FYNNEI come from the germline V gene. The CDR3, as DNA: TGTGCCGTCCAGGGGGAGACAGGGGGGACAGATACGCAGTATTTT. Translation gives CAVQGETGGTDTQYF.

This clonotype occurred a few times. The CDR3 DNA follows: TGTGCCAGCAGTTTGGGACAGAAATACGAGCAGTACTTC. Translating it yields CASSLGQKYEQYF. The chain uses TRBV12-3 or TRBV12-4 and TRBJ2-7, with TRBD1 matching over 7 bases. The CDR3 contains 13 residues. Unmatched junction bases numbered 3, after V lost 3 bases and J lost 4 bases.

Regarding this clonotype: With a much larger clone just one base away, this may be a read error. Without the conserved terminal phenylalanine or tryptophan, this CDR3 likely stems from a read error. The chain couples TRBV5-1 to TRBJ2-7, with 11 bases matching TRBD2. V lost 0 bases and J lost 7; bases outside the gene matches: 9. Germline CDR1 is SGHRS and CDR2 is YFSETQ. The CDR3 is made up of 16 amino acids. The CDR3: CASSLGGTSGGWEQYS. Here the CDR3 DNA reads TGCGCCAGCAGCTTGGGTGGGACTAGCGGAGGATGGGAGCAGTACTCC.

This chain links TRBV5-1 with TRBJ2-2; 7 bases are shared with TRBD1. The V gene's germline CDR1 is SGHRS and CDR2 YFSETQ. Germline trimming cut 4 bases from V and 1 base from J; bases unmatched to any gene: 7. The CDR3 extends over 16 amino acids. CDR3 in amino acids: CASSGTGDVNTGELFF. The CDR3 nucleotides are TGCGCCAGCAGCGGTACAGGGGACGTGAACACCGGGGAGCTGTTTTTT.

J is TRBJ2-7 and V is TRBV11-2, with D perhaps matching TRBD1 (6 bases). This CDR3 is 17 amino acids long. With 4 bases removed from V and 0 bases from J, the gap between germline ends came to 19 bases. Looked up from germline, CDR1 is SGHAT and CDR2 is FQNNGV. This CDR3 is CASSSSPGQTPSYEQYF. For the CDR3, the DNA is TGTGCCAGCAGCTCCTCCCCTGGACAGACCCCCTCCTACGAGCAGTACTTC.

This clonotype was found a few times. The chain is built from TRBV6-5 and TRBJ2-1, with D possibly being TRBD1 (5 bases). V lost 1 base to trimming and J lost 9 bases, with 25 bases between them. The CDR3 covers 18 residues. Germline loops: CDR1 MNHEY, CDR2 SVGAGI. The chain's CDR3 is CASSYLSPPSGMEGEQFF. The CDR3 DNA sequence: TGTGCCAGCAGTTACTTATCCCCACCGTCAGGGATGGAAGGTGAGCAGTTCTTC.